This T cell receptor beta chain was identified during a study of T cell responses to AZD1222 COVID-19 vaccine. Findings of the study overall: Among vaccine-associated CD4 TCRs, coverage spanned spike, with dominance at 160-218 and 743-854. Repertoire sampling happened only post peak T cell response.

Germline V lookup: CDR1 SGHTA, CDR2 FQGTGA. The ends lost 5 bases at V and 0 bases at J; junction bases unmatched: 5. CDR3 length: 17 amino acids. Clones were sequenced by immunoSEQ multiplex PCR, and TCRdb holds only the in-frame ones, with some missing. Of roughly 90,000 clones detected, over 85% appear once; the ten largest clones hold roughly 5.3%. To note about this clone: Its target is unknown.

The study pooled second doses at about 4 or about 12 weeks. The clonotype originates from an adult who received the AZD1222 COVID-19 vaccine. Sequencing used peripheral blood, obtained 28 days after the second AZD1222 dose. The chain joins TRBV7-3 to TRBJ2-3; 13 bases map to TRBD2. CDR3 loop: CASSRGLAGTSTDTQYF. The CDR3 DNA follows: TGTGCCAGCAGCCGGGGACTAGCGGGGACCAGCACAGATACGCAGTATTTT.